Listed below are T cell receptor beta chains from one sample, sequenced in a study of T cells in Graves' hyperthyroidism and ophthalmopathy. Each CDR3 protein gets one entry after TCRdb re-called the multiplex PCR reads with MiXCR. This table has roughly 420,000 distinct CDR3 sequences, roughly 14% appearing once. The specimen sequenced was blood. These receptor sequences come from a woman aged 18-29 years with Graves' hyperthyroidism. The CDR3 runs from the conserved cysteine through the conserved F or W. The D gene is left open where the match is weak. Clone size appears in some rows only: once, few, many, or a class for an expanded clone.

J	D	V	size	CDR3	DNA
TRBJ2-1	NA	TRBV3-1	many	CASSQLGVPYNEQFF	TGTGCCAGCAGCCAATTGGGCGTTCCCTACAATGAGCAGTTCTTC
TRBJ2-2	NA	TRBV20-1	NA	CSAREFGGLHF	TGCAGTGCTAGAGAGTTCGGGGGGCTGCATTTT
TRBJ2-7	NA	TRBV19	few	CASKIRAGSYEQYF	TGTGCCAGTAAAATTCGCGCCGGATCCTACGAGCAGTACTTC
TRBJ1-5	NA	TRBV12-3/TRBV12-4	few	CASRRRGDSNQPQHF	TGTGCCAGCAGACGGAGGGGTGACAGCAATCAGCCCCAGCATTTT
TRBJ2-1	TRBD2	TRBV7-3	many	CASSLKSGGGSNEQFF	TGTGCCAGCAGCTTAAAAAGCGGGGGGGGTTCTAATGAGCAGTTCTTC
TRBJ1-2	NA	TRBV3-1	NA	CASSRKEDTRRSYYGYTF	TGTGCCAGCAGCCGGAAAGAGGACACTCGCCGATCTTACTATGGCTACACCTTC
TRBJ2-7	NA	TRBV20-1	many	CSATPPGLSDRYF	TGCAGTGCTACCCCCCCCGGTCTATCCGACCGGTACTTC
TRBJ2-1	NA	TRBV18	NA	CASSPGGQTYNEQFF	TGTGCCAGCTCACCCGGGGGACAGACCTACAATGAGCAGTTCTTC
TRBJ2-7	NA	TRBV28	many	CASSLSNEQYF	TGTGCCAGCAGTTTAAGTAACGAGCAGTACTTC
TRBJ2-5	NA	TRBV27	few	CASSFLNPGEIQYF	TGTGCCAGCAGTTTTCTGAACCCAGGGGAGATCCAGTACTTC
TRBJ2-3	NA	TRBV7-2	many	CASSLGNSMSTDTQYF	TGTGCCAGCAGCTTGGGAAATAGCATGAGCACAGATACGCAGTATTTT
TRBJ2-3	NA	TRBV7-3	many	CASSLSGGNTQYF	TGTGCCAGCAGCTTAAGTGGTGGGAATACGCAGTATTTT
TRBJ1-1	NA	TRBV19	NA	CASSISRNTEAFF	TGTGCCAGTAGTATAAGTAGGAACACTGAAGCTTTCTTT
TRBJ2-1	TRBD2	TRBV12-3/TRBV12-4	few	CASLPGTSYNEQFF	TGTGCCAGCCTCCCTGGGACTAGCTACAATGAGCAGTTCTTC
TRBJ2-5	TRBD2	TRBV7-2	NA	CASSLAGRGGETQYF	TGTGCCAGCAGCTTAGCCGGTCGGGGGGGGGAGACCCAGTACTTC
TRBJ2-3	NA	TRBV7-9	NA	CASRKGEDTQYF	TGTGCCAGCAGAAAAGGGGAAGATACGCAGTATTTT
TRBJ2-4	NA	TRBV6-2/TRBV6-3	NA	CASSDRVAKNIQYF	TGTGCCAGCAGTGATCGCGTAGCCAAAAACATTCAGTACTTC
TRBJ1-1	NA	TRBV19	once	CASSMGSNTEAFF	TGTGCCAGTAGTATGGGCAGCAACACTGAAGCTTTCTTT
TRBJ2-4	NA	TRBV3-1	many	CASSLKSRGNIQYF	TGTGCCAGCAGCCTAAAGAGCCGGGGGAACATTCAGTACTTC
TRBJ1-1	NA	TRBV18	medium-sized	CASSPLPNTEAFF	TGTGCCAGCTCACCACTGCCGAACACTGAAGCTTTCTTT
TRBJ2-4	NA	TRBV27	few	CASSLPSQNIQYF	TGCGCCAGCAGTTTACCGTCCCAGAACATTCAGTACTTC
TRBJ2-1	TRBD2	TRBV28	many	CASSHGLAGGDNEQFF	TGTGCCAGCAGTCACGGACTAGCGGGGGGGGACAATGAGCAGTTCTTC
TRBJ2-1	TRBD1	TRBV27	many	CASTRSDRARGEQFF	TGTGCCAGCACCCGATCGGACAGGGCGAGGGGTGAGCAGTTCTTC
TRBJ1-5	NA	TRBV20-1	few	CSARGSAVSNQPQHF	TGCAGTGCTAGAGGGTCGGCAGTAAGCAATCAGCCCCAGCATTTT
TRBJ2-1	NA	TRBV4-1	NA	CASSHPPVGTNEQFF	TGCGCCAGCAGCCATCCCCCCGTAGGCACCAATGAGCAGTTCTTC
TRBJ2-1	NA	TRBV18	NA	CASSGKSYNEQFF	TGTGCCAGCTCCGGAAAATCCTACAATGAGCAGTTCTTC
TRBJ2-7	NA	TRBV13	many	CASSLNGKDGQYF	TGTGCCAGCAGCTTAAACGGGAAAGACGGGCAGTACTTC
TRBJ2-7	NA	TRBV5-4	few	CASSFVPRSPPYEQYF	TGTGCCAGCAGCTTTGTCCCGCGGAGCCCTCCCTACGAGCAGTACTTC
TRBJ2-1	NA	TRBV2	many	CASSENPREVETGANEQFF	TGTGCCAGCAGTGAGAACCCTCGAGAAGTCGAAACCGGGGCCAATGAGCAGTTCTTC
TRBJ2-3	TRBD2	TRBV7-6	many	CASSLVGQASGDTQYF	TGTGCCAGCAGCTTAGTTGGGCAGGCTAGCGGAGATACGCAGTATTTT
TRBJ2-7	TRBD1	TRBV11-2	many	CASSLDVWRQGGYEQYF	TGTGCCAGCAGCCTAGACGTTTGGCGACAGGGTGGTTACGAGCAGTACTTC
TRBJ2-1	TRBD2	TRBV7-7	few	CASSPRVAGGPNEQFF	TGTGCTAGCAGTCCCCGTGTAGCGGGAGGACCCAATGAGCAGTTCTTC
TRBJ1-2	NA	TRBV12-3/TRBV12-4	many	CASLVYTYGYTF	TGTGCCAGCTTAGTCTATACTTATGGCTACACCTTC
TRBJ2-5	TRBD1	TRBV5-4	NA	CASSLVQGALETQYF	TGTGCCAGCAGCTTGGTACAGGGGGCACTTGAGACCCAGTACTTC
TRBJ1-2	NA	TRBV3-1	few	CASTPGSAYGYTF	TGTGCCAGCACCCCCGGCTCCGCCTATGGCTACACCTTC
TRBJ2-4	NA	TRBV20-1	many	CSASPGQGWNIQYF	TGCAGTGCTAGCCCCGGCCAGGGATGGAACATTCAGTACTTC
TRBJ2-1	NA	TRBV6-1	NA	CASSVDTQSYNEQFF	TGTGCCAGCAGTGTTGACACACAATCCTACAATGAGCAGTTCTTC
TRBJ1-5	TRBD1	TRBV20-1	many	CSARGQGLQPQHF	TGCAGTGCTAGGGGACAGGGATTACAGCCCCAGCATTTT
TRBJ1-2	NA	TRBV12-3/TRBV12-4	many	CASSPDGGAGYTF	TGTGCCAGCAGTCCGGACGGCGGCGCTGGCTACACCTTC
TRBJ1-3	TRBD1	TRBV18	few	CASSITGTGMILHQNTIYF	TGTGCCAGCTCAATTACCGGGACAGGGATGATCCTCCATCAAAACACCATATATTTT
TRBJ1-1	TRBD1	TRBV4-3	many	CASSHIMTGENTEAFF	TGCGCCAGCAGCCACATAATGACAGGGGAGAACACTGAAGCTTTCTTT
TRBJ2-2	NA	TRBV24-1	many	CATSDPGAVNTGELFF	TGTGCCACCAGTGATCCAGGGGCGGTTAACACCGGGGAGCTGTTTTTT
TRBJ2-7	NA	TRBV14	few	CASSQDGFSSYEQYF	TGTGCCAGCAGCCAAGACGGGTTCAGCTCCTACGAGCAGTACTTC
TRBJ1-1	NA	TRBV10-3	many	CAINGKGANTEAFF	TGTGCCATCAACGGAAAAGGAGCGAACACTGAAGCTTTCTTT
TRBJ1-5	NA	TRBV6-1	many	CASSVEGQLSNQPQHF	TGTGCCAGCAGCGTCGAAGGTCAGCTTAGCAATCAGCCCCAGCATTTT
TRBJ2-7	TRBD2	TRBV27	many	CASSSGGGFSYEQYF	TGTGCCAGCAGTTCGGGCGGGGGGTTCTCCTACGAGCAGTACTTC
TRBJ1-1	NA	TRBV20-1	many	CSARDRVNTEAFF	TGCAGTGCTAGAGACAGGGTTAACACTGAAGCTTTCTTT
TRBJ1-3	NA	TRBV12-3/TRBV12-4	few	CASSFDNGNTIYF	TGTGCCAGCAGTTTTGACAATGGAAACACCATATATTTT
TRBJ2-3	NA	TRBV7-9	NA	CASSSVVVGGNTDTQYF	TGTGCCAGCAGCTCGGTGGTGGTAGGGGGTAACACAGATACGCAGTATTTT
TRBJ1-1	TRBD1	TRBV6-2/TRBV6-3	NA	CASKNRGGGTEAFF	TGTGCCAGCAAAAACAGGGGGGGGGGCACTGAAGCTTTCTTT
TRBJ1-4	TRBD1	TRBV7-2	many	CASSTDRGGEKLFF	TGTGCCAGCAGCACGGACAGGGGTGGGGAAAAACTGTTTTTT
TRBJ2-2	TRBD2	TRBV3-1	few	CASSSIAGGYGELFF	TGTGCCAGCAGCTCAATAGCGGGAGGGTACGGGGAGCTGTTTTTT
TRBJ1-1	TRBD1	TRBV7-8	NA	CASSFSGGTGAFF	TGTGCCAGCAGCTTCTCAGGGGGCACTGGAGCTTTCTTT
TRBJ1-2	TRBD1	TRBV6-1	NA	CASSEKDRGLGYTF	TGTGCCAGCAGTGAAAAGGACAGGGGGCTTGGCTACACCTTC